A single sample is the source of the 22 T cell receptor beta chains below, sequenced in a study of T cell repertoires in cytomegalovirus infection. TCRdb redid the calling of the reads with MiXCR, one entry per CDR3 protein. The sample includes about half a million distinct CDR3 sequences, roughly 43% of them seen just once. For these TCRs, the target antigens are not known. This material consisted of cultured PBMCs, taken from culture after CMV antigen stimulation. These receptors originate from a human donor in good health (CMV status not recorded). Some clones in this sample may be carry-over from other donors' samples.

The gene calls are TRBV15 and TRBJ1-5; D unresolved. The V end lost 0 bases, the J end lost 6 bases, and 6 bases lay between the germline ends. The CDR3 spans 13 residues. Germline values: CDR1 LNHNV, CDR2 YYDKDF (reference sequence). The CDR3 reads CATSRDPFQPQHF. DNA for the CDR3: TGTGCCACCAGCAGAGATCCATTTCAGCCCCAGCATTTT.

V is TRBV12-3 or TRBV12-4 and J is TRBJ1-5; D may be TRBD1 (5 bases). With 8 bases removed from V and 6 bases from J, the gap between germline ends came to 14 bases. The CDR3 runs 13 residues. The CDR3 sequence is CASGRGEGQPQHF. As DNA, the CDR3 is TGTGCCAGCGGTAGGGGAGAGGGTCAGCCCCAGCATTTT.

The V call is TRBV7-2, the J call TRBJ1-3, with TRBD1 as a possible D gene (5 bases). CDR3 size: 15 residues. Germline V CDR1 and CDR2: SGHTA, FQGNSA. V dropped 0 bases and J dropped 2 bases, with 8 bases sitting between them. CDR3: CASSLAGGAGNTIYF. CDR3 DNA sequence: TGTGCCAGCAGCTTAGCAGGAGGGGCTGGAAACACCATATATTTT.

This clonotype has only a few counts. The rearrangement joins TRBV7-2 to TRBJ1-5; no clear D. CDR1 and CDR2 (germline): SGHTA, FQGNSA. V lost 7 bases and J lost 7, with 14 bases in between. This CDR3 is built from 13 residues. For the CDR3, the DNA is TGTGCCAGCACCATTGGCCTAAACCAGCCCCAGCATTTT. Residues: CASTIGLNQPQHF.

The CDR3 region is CASSYTQGMDTQYF. As DNA, the CDR3 is TGTGCCAGCAGCTACACACAGGGGATGGATACGCAGTATTTT. This chain connects TRBV7-9 to TRBJ2-3; 7 nucleotides match TRBD1. Germline V CDR1 and CDR2: SEHNR, FQNEAQ (reference sequence). The CDR3 is 14 amino acids. V trimming: 4 bases; J trimming: 6 bases; junction bases outside the gene matches: 7.

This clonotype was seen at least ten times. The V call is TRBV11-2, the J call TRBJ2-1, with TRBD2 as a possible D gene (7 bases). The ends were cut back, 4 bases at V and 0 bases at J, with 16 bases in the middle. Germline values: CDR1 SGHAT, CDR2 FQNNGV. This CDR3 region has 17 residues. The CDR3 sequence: CASSSPVGGASYNEQFF. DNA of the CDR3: TGTGCCAGCAGCTCACCTGTGGGGGGGGCCTCCTACAATGAGCAGTTCTTC.

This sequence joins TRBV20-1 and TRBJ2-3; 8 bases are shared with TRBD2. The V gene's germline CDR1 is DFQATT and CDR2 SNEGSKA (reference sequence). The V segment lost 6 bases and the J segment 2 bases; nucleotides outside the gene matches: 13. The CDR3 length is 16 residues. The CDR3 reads CSANPAIAGPTDTQYF. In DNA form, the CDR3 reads TGCAGTGCCAACCCCGCGATAGCGGGACCCACAGATACGCAGTATTTT.

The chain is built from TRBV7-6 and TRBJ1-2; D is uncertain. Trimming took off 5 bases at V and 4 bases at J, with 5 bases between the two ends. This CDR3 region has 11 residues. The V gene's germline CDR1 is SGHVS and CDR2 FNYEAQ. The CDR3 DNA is TGTGCCAGCAGCAATACCTATGGCTACACCTTC. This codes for CASSNTYGYTF.

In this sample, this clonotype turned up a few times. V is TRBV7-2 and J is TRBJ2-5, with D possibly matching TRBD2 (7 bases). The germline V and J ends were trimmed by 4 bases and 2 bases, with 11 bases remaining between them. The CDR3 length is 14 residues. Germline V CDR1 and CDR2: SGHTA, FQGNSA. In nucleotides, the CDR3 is TGTGCCAGCAGCTGGGGGGGCGTACAAGAGACCCAGTACTTC. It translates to CASSWGGVQETQYF.

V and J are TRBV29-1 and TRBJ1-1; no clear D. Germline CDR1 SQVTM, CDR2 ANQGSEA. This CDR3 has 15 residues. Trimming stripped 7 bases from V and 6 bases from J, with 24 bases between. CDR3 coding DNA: TGCAGCGGCGGACCCCCGGGCCAGACGCACCCTGAAGCTTTCTTT. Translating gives CSGGPPGQTHPEAFF.

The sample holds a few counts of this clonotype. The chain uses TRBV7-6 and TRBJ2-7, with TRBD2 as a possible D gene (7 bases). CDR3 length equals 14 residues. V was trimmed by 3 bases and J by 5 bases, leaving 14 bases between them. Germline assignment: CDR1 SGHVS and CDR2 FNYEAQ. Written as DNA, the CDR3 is TGTGCCAGCAGCTTCGGAAGCGGGGACAACGAGCAGTACTTC. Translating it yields CASSFGSGDNEQYF.

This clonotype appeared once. CDR3: CASSQPLRLAHNEQFF. The CDR3 DNA reads as TGCGCCAGCAGCCAGCCCCTACGGCTAGCCCACAATGAGCAGTTCTTC. The V call is TRBV4-3, the J call TRBJ2-1; D is perhaps TRBD2 (5 bases). V gave up 3 bases and J gave up 5 bases, with 17 bases separating them. This CDR3 is built from 16 residues. Germline loops: CDR1 LGHNA, CDR2 YSLEER.

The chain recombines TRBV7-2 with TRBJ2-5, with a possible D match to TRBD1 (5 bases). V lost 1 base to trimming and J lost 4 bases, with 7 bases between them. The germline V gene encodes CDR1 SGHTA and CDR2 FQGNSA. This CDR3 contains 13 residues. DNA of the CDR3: TGTGCCAGCAGCTTAGACAGGATAGAGACCCAGTACTTC. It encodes CASSLDRIETQYF. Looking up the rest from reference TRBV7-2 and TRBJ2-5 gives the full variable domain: GAGVSQSPSNKVTEKGKDVELRCDPISGHTALYWYRQSLGQGLEFLIYFQGNSAPDKSGLPSDRFSAERTGGSVSTLTIQRTQQEDSAVYLCASSLDRIETQYFGPGTRLLVL.

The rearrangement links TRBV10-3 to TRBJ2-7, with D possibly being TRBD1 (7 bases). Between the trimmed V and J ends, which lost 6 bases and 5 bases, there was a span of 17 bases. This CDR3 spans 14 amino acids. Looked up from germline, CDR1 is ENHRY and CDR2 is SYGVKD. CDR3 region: CAISGGQTGNEQYF. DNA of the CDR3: TGTGCCATCAGCGGGGGACAGACGGGGAACGAGCAGTACTTC.

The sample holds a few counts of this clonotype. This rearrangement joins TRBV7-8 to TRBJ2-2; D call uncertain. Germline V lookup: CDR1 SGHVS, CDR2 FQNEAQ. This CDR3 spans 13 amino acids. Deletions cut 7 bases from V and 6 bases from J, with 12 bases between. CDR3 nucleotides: TGTGCCAGCAACCTATTGTGGCCCGGGGAGCTGTTTTTT. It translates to CASNLLWPGELFF.

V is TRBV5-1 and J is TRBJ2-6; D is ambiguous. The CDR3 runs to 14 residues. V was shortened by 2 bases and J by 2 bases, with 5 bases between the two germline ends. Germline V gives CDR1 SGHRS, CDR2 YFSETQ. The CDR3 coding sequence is TGCGCCAGCAGCTTATTAGCTGGGGCCAACGTCCTGACTTTC. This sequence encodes CASSLLAGANVLTF.

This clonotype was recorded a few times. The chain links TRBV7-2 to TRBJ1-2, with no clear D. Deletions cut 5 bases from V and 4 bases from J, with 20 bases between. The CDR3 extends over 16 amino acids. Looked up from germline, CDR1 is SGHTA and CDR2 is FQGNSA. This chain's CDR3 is CASSPPPGVKGYGYTF. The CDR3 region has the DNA TGTGCCAGCAGCCCCCCCCCGGGAGTTAAGGGCTATGGCTACACCTTC.

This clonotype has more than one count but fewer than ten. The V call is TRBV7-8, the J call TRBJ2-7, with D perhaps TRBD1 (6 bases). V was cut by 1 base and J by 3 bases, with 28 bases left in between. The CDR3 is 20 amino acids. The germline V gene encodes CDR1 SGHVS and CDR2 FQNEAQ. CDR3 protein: CASSLVVSGTSRKVDYEQYF. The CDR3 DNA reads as TGTGCCAGCAGCTTAGTGGTTTCTGGGACATCCCGAAAAGTAGACTACGAGCAGTACTTC. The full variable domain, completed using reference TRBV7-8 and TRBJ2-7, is GAGVSQSPRYKVAKRGQDVALRCDPISGHVSLFWYQQALGQGPEFLTYFQNEAQLDKSGLPSDRFFAERPEGSVSTLKIQRTQQEDSAVYLCASSLVVSGTSRKVDYEQYFGPGTRLTVT.

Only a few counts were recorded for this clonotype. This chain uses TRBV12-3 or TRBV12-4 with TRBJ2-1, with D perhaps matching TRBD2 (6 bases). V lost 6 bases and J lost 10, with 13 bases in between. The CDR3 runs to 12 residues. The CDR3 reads CASSLLASEQFF. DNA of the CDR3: TGTGCCAGCAGCTTACTAGCTTCCGAGCAGTTCTTC.

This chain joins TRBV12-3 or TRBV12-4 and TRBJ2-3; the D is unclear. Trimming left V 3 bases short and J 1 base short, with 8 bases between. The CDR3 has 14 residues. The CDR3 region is CASSFHPGTDTQYF. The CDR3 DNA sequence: TGTGCCAGCAGTTTCCATCCTGGCACAGATACGCAGTATTTT.

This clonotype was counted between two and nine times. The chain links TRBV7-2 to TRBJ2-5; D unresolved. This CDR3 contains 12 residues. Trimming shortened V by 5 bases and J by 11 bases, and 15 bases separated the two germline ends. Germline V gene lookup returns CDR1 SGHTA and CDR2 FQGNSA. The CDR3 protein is CASSEGPGPQYF. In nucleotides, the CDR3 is TGTGCCAGCAGCGAAGGGCCGGGCCCACAGTACTTC.

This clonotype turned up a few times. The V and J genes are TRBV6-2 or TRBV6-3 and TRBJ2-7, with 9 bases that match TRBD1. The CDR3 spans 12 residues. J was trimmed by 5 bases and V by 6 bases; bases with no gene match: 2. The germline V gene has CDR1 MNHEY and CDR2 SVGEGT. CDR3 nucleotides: TGTGCCAGCAGCCGACAGGGGGACGAGCAGTACTTC. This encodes CASSRQGDEQYF.